This T cell receptor (beta chain) was recorded in a study of CD8 T cells in Susac syndrome. The RNA input was roughly 0.45 to 1 ug, and it was reverse transcribed with random hexamers. TCRdb re-called the immunoSEQ multiplex PCR reads with MiXCR, one entry per CDR3 protein. The sample lists approximately 140,000 distinct CDR3 sequences, about 93% occurring once. Unmatched junction bases numbered 16, after V lost 6 bases and J lost 4 bases. Germline V gives CDR1 SQVTM, CDR2 ANQGSEA. The CDR3 contains 18 residues. In blood CD8+ and CD4+ T cells, TCR beta underwent sequencing. The chain combines TRBV29-1 with TRBJ2-3, with 13 positions matching TRBD2. The clonotype was recovered from a human donor in good health. Sequenced input: CD8+ T cells from PBMCs. CDR3 protein: CSVVAGTSGMWGPDTQYF. DNA of the CDR3: TGCAGCGTCGTAGCCGGGACTAGCGGGATGTGGGGCCCAGATACGCAGTATTTT.